Presented here are 32 T cell receptor beta chains from one specimen sequenced in a study of molecular identifiers for immune sequencing clone quantification. A single record per CDR3 protein comes from TCRdb applying MiXCR to the PCR reads. Seen here are around 480,000 distinct CDR3 sequences, about 22% observed once, and the top ten hold 0.65% to 0.95%. The sequencing sample was made of naive CD8+ T cells from blood, with Jurkat cell RNA spiked in. Noted subset: FACS-sorted CD8+CD4-CCR7+CD45RA+ naive T cells. Receptors were obtained from a human donor in good health. Some libraries in this study had Jurkat cell RNA spiked in.

This clonotype appeared many times. This sequence joins TRBV7-9 and TRBJ1-6; D not certain. The CDR3 length is 12 residues. V dropped 3 bases and J dropped 7 bases, with 4 bases sitting between them. Per germline, CDR1 SEHNR and CDR2 FQNEAQ (reference sequence). CDR3 coding DNA: TGTGCCAGCAGCTTCCTAAATTCACCCCTCCACTTT. This encodes CASSFLNSPLHF.

Of note for this clonotype: Sequence at one end of the junction differs from germline and may be a read error. The V and J genes are TRBV20-1 and TRBJ2-3; 11 nucleotides align to TRBD2. Germline V lookup: CDR1 DFQATT, CDR2 SNEGSKA (reference sequence). This CDR3 spans 16 amino acids. In DNA, the CDR3 is TGCGGTGCTAGAGAACTAGCGGGAGTCCTCTCAGATACGCAGTATTTT. Its translation is CGARELAGVLSDTQYF.

The table lists this clonotype with many counts. The chain uses TRBV7-9 and TRBJ1-1, with D perhaps matching TRBD1 (5 bases). Germline V gene sequence: CDR1 SEHNR, CDR2 FQNEAQ (reference sequence). This CDR3 has 15 amino acids. V lost 5 bases and J 0 bases, leaving 13 bases between the germline ends. CDR3 loop: CASSPRGRMNTEAFF. CDR3 nucleotide sequence: TGTGCCAGCAGCCCGCGGGGCAGAATGAACACTGAAGCTTTCTTT. Full variable domain (outside the CDR3, taken from reference TRBV7-9 and TRBJ1-1): DTGVSQNPRHKITKRGQNVTFRCDPISEHNRLYWYRQTLGQGPEFLTYFQNEAQLEKSRLLSDRFSAERPKGSFSTLEIQRTEQGDSAMYLCASSPRGRMNTEAFFGQGTRLTVV.

This chain connects TRBV6-1 to TRBJ1-5, with a possible D match to TRBD1 (5 bases). Deletions cut 8 bases from V and 0 bases from J, with 17 bases between. Germline V gene sequence: CDR1 MNHNS, CDR2 SASEGT. The CDR3 consists of 16 residues. As DNA, the CDR3 is TGTGCCAGCGGTGTGGGGGTCGGATTTAGCAATCAGCCCCAGCATTTT. As protein: CASGVGVGFSNQPQHF.

A few counts support this clonotype. This chain uses TRBV5-8 with TRBJ1-6, with D perhaps matching TRBD1 (5 bases). This CDR3 spans 17 amino acids. With 0 bases removed from V and 0 bases from J, the gap between germline ends came to 10 bases. Germline CDR1 and CDR2: SGHTS and YDEGEE. This CDR3 is CASSLVAGSSYNSPLHF. The CDR3, as DNA: TGTGCCAGCAGCTTGGTAGCAGGGAGCTCCTATAATTCACCCCTCCACTTT.

The table lists this clonotype with many counts. J is TRBJ1-1 and V is TRBV7-9, with D unresolved. CDR3 length equals 14 residues. Trimming removed 4 bases at V and 0 bases at J, with 9 bases between. CDR1 SEHNR and CDR2 FQNEAQ come from the germline V gene (reference sequence). The DNA for the CDR3 is TGTGCCAGCAGCTCGACCGGAATGAACACTGAAGCTTTCTTT. Protein sequence: CASSSTGMNTEAFF.

This sequence joins TRBV3-1 and TRBJ2-5, with TRBD2 matching 14 bases. This CDR3 contains 17 residues. The V segment lost 1 base and the J segment 5 bases; nucleotides outside the gene matches: 6. Germline CDR1 LGHDT, CDR2 YNNKEL (reference sequence). As DNA, the CDR3 is TGTGCCAGCAGCCAAGGACTAGCGGGGGGGCGAGGTGAGACCCAGTACTTC. Its translation: CASSQGLAGGRGETQYF.

This clonotype was seen at least ten times. The rearrangement joins TRBV29-1 to TRBJ2-3; D not resolved. This CDR3 has 14 residues. Germline CDR1 is SQVTM and CDR2 is ANQGSEA. Trimming cost V 3 bases and J 6 bases, with 16 bases left between them. The CDR3 region is CSVDTERYTDTQYF. CDR3 bases: TGCAGCGTTGATACAGAACGATATACCGATACGCAGTATTTT.

This clonotype has just a few counts. The chain employs TRBV6-1 and TRBJ2-1, with D possibly being TRBD1 or TRBD2 (6 bases each). This CDR3 region has 16 residues. Trimming stripped 2 bases from V and 7 bases from J, with 18 bases between. Germline-derived CDR1 and CDR2 are MNHNS and SASEGT. CDR3 DNA: TGTGCCAGCAGTGAATTTAGGGGGGTCCTTGGGAATGAGCAGTTCTTC. It encodes CASSEFRGVLGNEQFF.

Details on this clonotype: This clone may be a read error of a much larger clone one base away. This chain joins TRBV5-1 and TRBJ2-3, with 13 bases that match TRBD2. From germline, CDR1 is SGHRS and CDR2 YFSETQ. This CDR3 spans 16 amino acids. Losses at the gene ends were 4 bases for V and 6 bases for J; bases not matched to a gene: 8. As DNA, the CDR3 is TGCGCCAGCAGCCTACTAGCGGGAGGGTCACACGATACGCAGTATTTT. It codes for CASSLLAGGSHDTQYF.

The chain is built from TRBV13 and TRBJ2-3; D remains ambiguous. Trimming pared 1 base from V and 2 bases from J, leaving 10 bases between. The CDR3 has 15 residues. Per the germline V gene, CDR1 is PRHDT and CDR2 is FYEKMQ (reference sequence). The chain's CDR3 is CASSLEGKATDTQYF. The CDR3 DNA follows: TGTGCCAGCAGCTTAGAGGGAAAGGCCACAGATACGCAGTATTTT.

This clonotype was seen only once. A read error may explain this, as a much larger clone is one base away. The chain has TRBV7-2 and TRBJ2-3; D unresolved. Looked up from germline, CDR1 is SGHTA and CDR2 is FQGNSA. The CDR3 sequence is 15 residues long. Trimming removed 2 bases at V and 0 bases at J, with 9 bases between. CDR3 sequence reads: CASSLPVGSTDTQYF. In nucleotides, the CDR3 is TGTGCCAGCAGCTTACCGGTCGGGAGCACAGATACGCAGTATTTT.

Turning to this clonotype: A junction end diverges from the germline sequence, so it may reflect a read error. The chain links TRBV5-4 to TRBJ2-7; D uncertain. The CDR3 has 12 amino acids. Per the germline V gene, CDR1 is SGHNT and CDR2 is YYREEE (reference sequence). This CDR3 reads CVSSFGSYEQYF. The CDR3 region has the DNA TGTGTCAGCAGCTTCGGTAGCTACGAGCAGTACTTC.

This chain links TRBV20-1 with TRBJ2-2, with 10 nucleotides matching TRBD1. Germline-derived CDR1 and CDR2 are DFQATT and SNEGSKA (reference sequence). This CDR3 has 16 residues. With 5 bases clipped from V and 7 bases from J, the junction kept 13 bases outside the gene matches. The CDR3 reads CSARLSDRGLIGELFF. The CDR3 DNA sequence: TGCAGTGCTCGACTTTCAGACAGGGGGCTGATCGGGGAGCTGTTTTTT.

The chain has TRBV2 and TRBJ2-1; a weak D match, TRBD2 (5 bases). CDR1 and CDR2 (germline): SNHLY, FYNNEI. This CDR3 region has 15 residues. Deletions cut 4 bases from V and 0 bases from J, with 10 bases between. For the CDR3, the DNA is TGTGCCAGCAGTGGAGGCACTAGCTCCTACAATGAGCAGTTCTTC. Translating gives CASSGGTSSYNEQFF.

This clonotype was seen many times. The rearrangement joins TRBV7-2 to TRBJ2-1; D is uncertain. The V and J ends lost 3 bases and 6 bases respectively, with 9 bases between them. The CDR3 spans 13 residues. Germline CDR1 SGHTA, CDR2 FQGNSA. This CDR3 is CASSFVWGNEQFF. In nucleotides, the CDR3 is TGTGCCAGCAGCTTCGTATGGGGCAATGAGCAGTTCTTC.

This sequence joins TRBV27 and TRBJ2-7; 7 nucleotides align to TRBD2. This CDR3 is built from 13 residues. V gave up 6 bases and J gave up 6 bases; unmatched junction bases: 8. From germline, CDR1 is MNHEY and CDR2 SMNVEV (reference sequence). CDR3 coding DNA: TGTGCCAGCAGCCAAACTAGCGCTTTCGAGCAGTACTTC. This gives the protein CASSQTSAFEQYF.

This clonotype occurred a few times. The J gene is TRBJ1-5, the V gene TRBV12-3 or TRBV12-4; D uncertain. The CDR3 has 18 amino acids. The V gene lost 2 bases and the J gene lost 0 bases, with 17 bases spanning the gap. CDR3 residues: CASSLRSIRRYSNQPQHF. CDR3 nucleotide sequence: TGTGCCAGCAGTTTAAGGAGTATACGCAGATATAGCAATCAGCCCCAGCATTTT.

Many counts were recorded for this clonotype. The CDR3 spells CASSPNQHRYEQYF. The CDR3 DNA reads TGCGCCAGCAGCCCGAATCAACACCGATACGAGCAGTACTTC. V usage is TRBV4-3 and J usage is TRBJ2-7; D is unresolved. The CDR3 has 14 amino acids. Trimming stripped 4 bases from V and 4 bases from J, with 14 bases between. Germline assignment: CDR1 LGHNA and CDR2 YSLEER.

This clonotype was seen repeatedly, ten times or more. The chain employs TRBV4-1 and TRBJ1-1; 8 nucleotides agree with TRBD1. V lost 5 bases, J lost 3 bases, and 2 bases stayed unmatched. From germline, CDR1 is MGHRA and CDR2 YSYEKL. CDR3 size: 13 residues. For the CDR3, the DNA is TGCGCCAGCAGCGCAGGGGGCTACACTGAAGCTTTCTTT. This encodes CASSAGGYTEAFF.

This clonotype was counted between two and nine times. J is TRBJ2-7 and V is TRBV24-1; D is unresolved. The CDR3 contains 16 residues. CDR1 is KGHDR, CDR2 SFDVKD, per germline. V was clipped by 1 base and J by 3 bases, with 15 bases between them. This chain's CDR3 is CATSDLRPGPLYEQYF. The DNA for the CDR3 is TGTGCCACCAGTGATTTACGACCCGGACCACTCTACGAGCAGTACTTC.

The gene calls are TRBV4-3 and TRBJ2-1; 8 bases agree with TRBD2. Germline V CDR1 and CDR2: LGHNA, YSLEER. With 0 bases clipped from V and 4 bases from J, the junction kept 5 bases outside the gene matches. This CDR3 is 16 amino acids long. The CDR3 nucleotides read TGCGCCAGCAGCCAAGACAGGCGGGGGGATTACAATGAGCAGTTCTTC. Translation gives CASSQDRRGDYNEQFF.

Details on this clonotype: One junction end disagrees with the germline gene, perhaps due to a read error. The genes are TRBV6-2 or TRBV6-3 and TRBJ2-1; 10 nucleotides match TRBD2. The CDR3 length is 20 residues. The V gene's germline CDR1 is MNHEY and CDR2 SVGEGT. CDR3 sequence reads: CPSSSRIAGGSSSSYNEQFF. The CDR3 DNA sequence: TGTCCCAGCAGTTCCAGGATAGCGGGGGGCTCCTCTAGCTCCTACAATGAGCAGTTCTTC.

In the case of this clonotype: One end of the junction is discordant with germline, which a read error may explain. The chain uses TRBV4-3 and TRBJ1-3; 7 nucleotides match TRBD1. The CDR3 runs to 15 residues. From germline, CDR1 is LGHNA and CDR2 YSLEER. CDR3 sequence reads: CASSQEDRSGNTVYF. CDR3 nucleotides: TGCGCCAGCAGCCAGGAGGACAGGTCTGGAAACACCGTATATTTT.

CDR3 amino acids: CATSDWDRNTGELFF. The CDR3 DNA reads TGTGCCACCAGTGATTGGGACAGAAACACCGGGGAGCTGTTTTTT. V gene TRBV24-1 combines with J gene TRBJ2-2; 7 nucleotides match TRBD1. The J segment lost 2 bases and the V segment lost 2 bases, leaving 1 base of the junction unmatched. This CDR3 comprises 15 residues. Per germline, CDR1 KGHDR and CDR2 SFDVKD.

The sample holds one count of this clonotype. This may stem from a read error, because a much larger clone lies one nucleotide away. V usage is TRBV6-5 and J usage is TRBJ2-5; the D gene could be TRBD1 or TRBD2 (6 bases each). The CDR3 length is 15 residues. With 8 bases removed from V and 5 bases from J, the gap between germline ends came to 21 bases. CDR1 MNHEY and CDR2 SVGAGI come from the germline V gene. As DNA, the CDR3 is TGTGCCAGCGGTTTGTCCGGACAAGGGGGGGAGACCCAGTACTTC. It specifies CASGLSGQGGETQYF.

The V and J genes are TRBV19 and TRBJ2-2; no clear D. V lost 3 bases to trimming and J lost 1 base, with 9 bases between them. The CDR3 sequence is 15 residues long. Germline lookup yields CDR1 LNHDA and CDR2 SQIVND (reference sequence). The CDR3 reads CASSMESENTGELFF. CDR3 in DNA: TGTGCCAGTAGTATGGAGAGCGAGAACACCGGGGAGCTGTTTTTT.

This clonotype was counted ten times or more. The chain uses TRBV7-8 and TRBJ2-7, with TRBD1 as a possible D gene (6 bases). V lost 7 bases, J lost 7 bases, and 17 bases lay in between. CDR3 length: 13 residues. From germline, CDR1 is SGHVS and CDR2 FQNEAQ. The DNA of the CDR3 is TGTGCCAGCACCTATCCCAGGGGTAGTGAGCAGTACTTC. Encoded protein: CASTYPRGSEQYF.

This clonotype was seen only a few times. The chain couples TRBV12-3 or TRBV12-4 to TRBJ2-3; 9 bases line up with TRBD1. V lost 5 bases to trimming and J lost 2 bases; unmatched junction nucleotides: 5. This CDR3 comprises 15 residues. CDR3 protein: CASSHTGGFTDTQYF. Here the CDR3 DNA reads TGTGCCAGCAGTCACACAGGGGGCTTCACAGATACGCAGTATTTT.

The chain links TRBV19 to TRBJ2-3; 16 bases line up with TRBD2. CDR1 is LNHDA, CDR2 SQIVND, per germline (reference sequence). CDR3 size: 19 residues. Trimming cost V 6 bases and J 2 bases; bases outside gene matches: 11. CDR3 DNA sequence: TGTGCCAGTAGGGGACTAGCGGGAGGGCCCTCCCTCTTCACAGATACGCAGTATTTT. Residues: CASRGLAGGPSLFTDTQYF.

As for this clonotype: A much larger clone differs from this one at a single base, so this may be a read error. The rearrangement links TRBV5-6 to TRBJ1-5, with D uncertain. Germline CDR1 reads SGHDT; CDR2 reads YYEEEE. This CDR3 comprises 14 residues. Written as DNA, the CDR3 is TGTGCCAGCAGAACCTTTGGCGGCAATCAGCCCCGGCATTTT. Its translation is CASRTFGGNQPRHF.

The chain uses TRBV19 and TRBJ2-5, with a tentative D call TRBD1 (5 bases). The CDR3 is 15 amino acids. CDR1 is LNHDA and CDR2 is SQIVND in the germline V gene (reference sequence). The V and J ends lost 3 bases and 1 base respectively, with 12 bases between them. The CDR3 loop reads CASSIINRPQETQYF. CDR3 DNA sequence: TGTGCCAGTAGTATTATAAACAGGCCCCAAGAGACCCAGTACTTC.